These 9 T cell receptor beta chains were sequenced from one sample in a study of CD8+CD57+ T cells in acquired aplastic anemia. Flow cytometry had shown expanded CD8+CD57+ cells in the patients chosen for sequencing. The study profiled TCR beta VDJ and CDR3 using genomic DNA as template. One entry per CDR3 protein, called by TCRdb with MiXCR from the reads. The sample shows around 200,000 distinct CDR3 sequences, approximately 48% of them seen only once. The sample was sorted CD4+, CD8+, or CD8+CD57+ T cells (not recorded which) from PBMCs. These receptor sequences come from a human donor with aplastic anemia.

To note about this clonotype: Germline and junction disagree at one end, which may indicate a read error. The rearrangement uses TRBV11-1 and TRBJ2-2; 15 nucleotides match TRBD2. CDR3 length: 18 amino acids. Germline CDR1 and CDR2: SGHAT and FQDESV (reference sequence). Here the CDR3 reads CASSPRGLAGGTTEELFF. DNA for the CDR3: TGTGCCAGCAGCCCCAGGGGACTAGCGGGGGGTACCACCGAGGAGCTGTTTTTT.

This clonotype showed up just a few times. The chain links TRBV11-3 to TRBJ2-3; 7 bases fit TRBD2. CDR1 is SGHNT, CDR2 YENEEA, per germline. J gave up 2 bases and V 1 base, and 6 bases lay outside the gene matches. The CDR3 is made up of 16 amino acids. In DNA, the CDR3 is TGTGCCAGCAGCTTAGGGGAGGGTCGTTTCACAGATACGCAGTATTTT. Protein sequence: CASSLGEGRFTDTQYF.

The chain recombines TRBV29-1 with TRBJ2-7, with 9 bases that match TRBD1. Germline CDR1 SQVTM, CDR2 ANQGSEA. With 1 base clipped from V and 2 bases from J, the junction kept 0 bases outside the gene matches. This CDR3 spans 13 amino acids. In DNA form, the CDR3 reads TGCAGCGTTGAAGGGGACAGGGCCTACGAGCAGTACTTC. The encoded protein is CSVEGDRAYEQYF.

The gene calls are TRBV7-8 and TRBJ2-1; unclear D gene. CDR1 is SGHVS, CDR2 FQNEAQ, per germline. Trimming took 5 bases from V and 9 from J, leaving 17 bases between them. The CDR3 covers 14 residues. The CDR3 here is CASSQTWDKGEQFF. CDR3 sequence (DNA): TGTGCCAGCAGCCAGACATGGGATAAGGGTGAGCAGTTCTTC.

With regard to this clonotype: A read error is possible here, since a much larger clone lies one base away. The CDR3, as DNA: TGTACCAGCAGTCTCACGCGGGCCAACACTGAAGCTTTCTTT. It specifies CTSSLTRANTEAFF. The chain recombines TRBV6-1 with TRBJ1-1; no firm D call. Germline V gives CDR1 MNHNS, CDR2 SASEGT. There are 14 residues in the CDR3.

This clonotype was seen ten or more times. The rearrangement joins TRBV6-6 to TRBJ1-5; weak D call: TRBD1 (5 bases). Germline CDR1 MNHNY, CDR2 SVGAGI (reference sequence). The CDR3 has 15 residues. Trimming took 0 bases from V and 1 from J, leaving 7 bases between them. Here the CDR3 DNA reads TGTGCCAGCAGTTACTCGCAGGGAAGCAATCAGCCCCAGCATTTT. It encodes CASSYSQGSNQPQHF.

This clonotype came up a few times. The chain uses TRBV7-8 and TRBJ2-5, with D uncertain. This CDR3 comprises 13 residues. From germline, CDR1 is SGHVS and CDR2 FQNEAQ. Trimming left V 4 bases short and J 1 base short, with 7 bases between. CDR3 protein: CASSYRVQETQYF. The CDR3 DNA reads TGTGCCAGCAGCTACCGGGTCCAAGAGACCCAGTACTTC.

CDR3 in DNA: TGTGCCAGCAGCTTAGTAGACCAAGGGTTTTACGAGCAGTACTTC. It yields the protein CASSLVDQGFYEQYF. V and J are TRBV7-2 and TRBJ2-7, with D hard to call. V lost 1 base and J 4 bases, leaving 14 bases between the germline ends. Germline-derived CDR1 and CDR2 are SGHTA and FQGNSA. The CDR3 has 15 residues.

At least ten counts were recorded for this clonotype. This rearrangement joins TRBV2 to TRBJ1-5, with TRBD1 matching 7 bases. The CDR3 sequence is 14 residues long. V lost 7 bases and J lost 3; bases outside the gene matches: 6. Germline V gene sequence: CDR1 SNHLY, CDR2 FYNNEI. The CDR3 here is CASNQQGNNQPQHF. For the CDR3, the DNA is TGTGCCAGCAACCAACAGGGGAACAATCAGCCCCAGCATTTT.